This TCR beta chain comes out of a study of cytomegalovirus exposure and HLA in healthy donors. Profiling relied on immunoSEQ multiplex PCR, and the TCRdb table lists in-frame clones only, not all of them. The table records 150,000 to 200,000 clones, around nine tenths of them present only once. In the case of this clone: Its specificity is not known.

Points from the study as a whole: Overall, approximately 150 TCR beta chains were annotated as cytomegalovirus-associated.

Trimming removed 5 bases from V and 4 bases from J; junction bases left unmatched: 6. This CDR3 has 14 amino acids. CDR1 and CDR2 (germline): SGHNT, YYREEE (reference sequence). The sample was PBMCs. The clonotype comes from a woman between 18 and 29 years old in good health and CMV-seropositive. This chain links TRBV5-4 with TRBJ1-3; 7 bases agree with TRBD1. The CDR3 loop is CASRPQGDGNTIYF. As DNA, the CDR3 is TGTGCCAGCAGACCTCAGGGGGACGGAAACACCATATATTTT. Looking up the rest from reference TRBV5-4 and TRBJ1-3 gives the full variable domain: ETGVTQSPTHLIKTRGQQVTLRCSSQSGHNTVSWYQQALGQGPQFIFQYYREEENGRGNFPPRFSGLQFPNYSSELNVNALELDDSALYLCASRPQGDGNTIYFGEGSWLTVV.